This TCR beta chain came from a study of CD8+ T cells in alopecia areata. Germline V CDR1 and CDR2: GTSNPN, SVGIG (reference sequence). The V end lost 0 bases, the J end lost 2 bases, and 14 bases lay between the germline ends. This CDR3 is built from 15 residues. Study conclusions and caveats: Compared with normal scalp, lesional scalp had higher clonality and more expanded CD8+ clones. Mice showed clearer TCR sharing than patients did, a gap that was possibly HLA-related.

TCR sequencing used cDNA made by reverse transcription of extracted RNA. The repertoire was sequenced with immunoSEQ multiplex PCR; TCRdb's copy has only in-frame clones and lacks some. The sample carries around 270,000 clones, 55% to 75% recorded once. This clone was seen at least ten times. Antigen unknown. As for treatment: oral pan-JAK inhibitor, 5-10 mg twice daily. The clonotype was recovered from a human donor with alopecia areata. Sequences were derived from CD4+ T cells sorted from blood, sampled at week 24, from a patient treated with tofacitinib. The chain combines TRBV30 with TRBJ2-7; D may be TRBD1 or TRBD2 (6 bases each). CDR3 sequence: CAWSVGVGGPYEQYF. CDR3 nucleotide sequence: TGTGCCTGGAGTGTAGGCGTGGGGGGCCCCTACGAGCAGTACTTC.